This T cell receptor beta chain stems from a study of T-cell memory formation after mild COVID-19. Study background: TCR clusters were largely donor specific.

TCRdb called the 5' RACE reads again in MiXCR, with one record for every CDR3 protein. Of fewer than 95,000 distinct CDR3 sequences in the sample, roughly 16% were seen once. Concerning this clonotype: Its specificity is unknown.

Study conclusions and caveats: In second-wave clones peaking day 37, SARS-CoV-2 specificity remained unconfirmed. CD4+ contracting clones lay mainly in CM and EM, CD8+ ones in EMRA. Several responding clones turned up in pre-infection memory, indicating that cross-reactive memory may have taken part.

The material sequenced was PBMCs or a T cell subset sorted from them (not recorded which). The clonotype originates from a man aged 18-30 years who had mild COVID-19 (a few samples of this study predate the infection). Cell type and time point are not known.

The CDR3 DNA sequence: TGCGCCAGCAGCCAAGATATAGGGCGGTCCGCCGGGGAGCTGTTTTTT. Translating it yields CASSQDIGRSAGELFF. The chain couples TRBV4-3 to TRBJ2-2, with D uncertain. Looked up from germline, CDR1 is LGHNA and CDR2 is YSLEER. V was cut by 0 bases and J by 6 bases, with 14 bases left in between. This CDR3 region has 16 residues.